These 27 T cell receptor beta chains originate from one sample sequenced in a study of blood T cells in healthy people across ages. It was with a sample-barcoded 5' primer and a J-beta primer mix that a second PCR of about 7 to 12 cycles was run. A single record per CDR3 protein comes from TCRdb applying MiXCR to the 5' RACE reads. The sample has 550,000 to 800,000 distinct CDR3 sequences, roughly 30% seen once. Sequencing was done on a sample of blood. These TCRs come from a woman of 80 years or more in good health.

This clonotype was counted many times. The V and J genes are TRBV24-1 and TRBJ2-5; D call uncertain. CDR1 and CDR2 (germline): KGHDR, SFDVKD. V was trimmed by 3 bases and J by 5 bases, leaving 9 bases between them. The CDR3 covers 13 residues. CDR3 nucleotides: TGTGCCACCAGTGATGCCGGACGGGAGACCCAGTACTTC. Its protein product is CATSDAGRETQYF.

A remark on this clonotype: Given a much more abundant clone one base away, this may be a read error. This chain connects TRBV20-1 to TRBJ2-3, with a possible D match to TRBD2 (6 bases). Germline loops: CDR1 DFQATT, CDR2 SNEGSKA (reference sequence). The CDR3 has 15 residues. Trimming removed 5 bases at V and 1 base at J, with 16 bases between. CDR3 residues: CSAGGERSRTDTQYF. The CDR3 coding sequence is TGCAGTGCTGGAGGGGAGCGGAGTCGCACAGATACGCAGTATTTT.

This clonotype occurred many times. The genes are TRBV5-5 and TRBJ2-1; TRBD2 matches 7 bases. There are 15 residues in the CDR3. From germline, CDR1 is SGHKS and CDR2 YYEKEE (reference sequence). V gave up 1 base and J gave up 5 bases; unmatched junction bases: 6. The CDR3 region has the DNA TGTGCCAGCAGCTTGAGGATGGGGGGGGACAATGAGCAGTTCTTC. This encodes CASSLRMGGDNEQFF. Full variable domain (rest looked up from reference TRBV5-5 and TRBJ2-1): DAGVTQSPTHLIKTRGQQVTLRCSPISGHKSVSWYQQVLGQGPQFIFQYYEKEERGRGNFPDRFSARQFPNYSSELNVNALLLGDSALYLCASSLRMGGDNEQFFGPGTRLTVL.

The chain links TRBV7-8 to TRBJ2-7, with no clear D. Per the germline V gene, CDR1 is SGHVS and CDR2 is FQNEAQ. The CDR3 is 13 amino acids. Trimming shortened V by 0 bases and J by 6 bases, and 9 bases separated the two germline ends. The CDR3 here is CASSLARQPEQYF. The CDR3 bases are TGTGCCAGCAGCTTAGCGCGGCAGCCCGAGCAGTACTTC.

V and J are TRBV27 and TRBJ1-1, with D uncertain. Germline lookup yields CDR1 MNHEY and CDR2 SMNVEV (reference sequence). Trimming left V 7 bases short and J 1 base short, with 13 bases between. The CDR3 totals 14 residues. The CDR3 here is CASIYMGGNTEAFF. The DNA for the CDR3 is TGTGCCAGCATTTATATGGGTGGGAACACTGAAGCTTTCTTT.

The chain employs TRBV5-6 and TRBJ1-2; the D gene is possibly TRBD1 (6 bases). Germline V gene data show CDR1 as SGHDT and CDR2 as YYEEEE. Trimming removed 3 bases at V and 10 bases at J, with 22 bases between. CDR3 length equals 15 residues. As DNA, the CDR3 is TGTGCCAGCAGCTCGGAGGAGGGCAGGGGTGCGGTCTACACCTTC. Translating gives CASSSEEGRGAVYTF.

With regard to this clonotype: At one of its ends the junction is not consistent with the germline gene, which may arise from a read error. The V gene is TRBV5-6, the J gene TRBJ2-4; 8 nucleotides line up with TRBD1. The CDR3 has 17 amino acids. Per the germline V gene, CDR1 is SGHDT and CDR2 is YYEEEE. DNA of the CDR3: TGTACCAGCAGCCCGCCGGACAGGGCCCTGGCCAAAAACATTCAGTACTTC. Protein product: CTSSPPDRALAKNIQYF.

This clonotype was seen repeatedly, ten times or more. The chain joins TRBV4-2 to TRBJ1-2; TRBD1 is a possible D gene (6 bases). The CDR3 contains 14 residues. The V gene's germline CDR1 is LGHNA and CDR2 YNFKEQ. The V gene lost 3 bases and the J gene lost 3 bases, with 11 bases spanning the gap. The DNA for the CDR3 is TGTGCCAGCAGCCAGATAAGACAGGACTATGGCTACACCTTC. Protein sequence: CASSQIRQDYGYTF.

A few counts support this clonotype. Germline and junction disagree at one end, which may indicate a read error. This sequence joins TRBV29-1 and TRBJ1-1; D might be TRBD1 (5 bases). The germline V gene has CDR1 SQVTM and CDR2 ANQGSEA. The CDR3 runs to 17 residues. The CDR3 DNA reads as TGCGGCGTTGAAGATCAAGTAGGGGTCTCGGTGAACACTGAAGCTTTCTTT. Its protein product is CGVEDQVGVSVNTEAFF.

This clonotype came up many times. The chain links TRBV7-9 to TRBJ2-3; maybe TRBD2 (5 bases). The CDR3 spans 16 residues. Germline CDR1 reads SEHNR; CDR2 reads FQNEAQ (reference sequence). V was shortened by 5 bases and J by 0 bases, with 15 bases between the two germline ends. CDR3 sequence reads: CASSPLDWKSTDTQYF. CDR3 nucleotide sequence: TGTGCCAGCAGCCCCCTGGACTGGAAAAGCACAGATACGCAGTATTTT.

The chain carries TRBV6-1 and TRBJ1-1, with 9 bases identical to TRBD1. The germline V gene encodes CDR1 MNHNS and CDR2 SASEGT. With V trimmed by 5 bases and J by 2 bases, 15 bases remained unmatched. This CDR3 contains 18 residues. CDR3 bases: TGTGCCAGCAGTCAAAGGGGGCTTCCGGGACAGGGTAACACTGAAGCTTTCTTT. It encodes CASSQRGLPGQGNTEAFF.

The chain has TRBV7-2 and TRBJ2-5; the D is unclear. Trimming took 1 base from V and 5 from J, leaving 11 bases between them. There are 14 residues in the CDR3. CDR1 and CDR2 from the germline V gene are SGHTA and FQGNSA. CDR3: CASSLGQARETQYF. The DNA of the CDR3 is TGTGCCAGCAGCTTAGGGCAGGCTCGGGAGACCCAGTACTTC.

The chain couples TRBV30 to TRBJ2-5, with 13 bases fitting TRBD2. V lost 5 bases and J lost 5; bases outside the gene matches: 5. CDR3 length: 14 amino acids. Germline values: CDR1 GTSNPN, CDR2 SVGIG (reference sequence). The CDR3 DNA reads TGTGCCTGGGGGGGACTAGCGGGGTCGGAGACCCAGTACTTC. As protein: CAWGGLAGSETQYF.

About this clonotype: This may be a read error: a much more frequent sequence differs by one nucleotide. The chain recombines TRBV27 with TRBJ2-7; D assignment may be TRBD1 or TRBD2 (5 bases each). This CDR3 region has 14 residues. The V and J ends lost 4 bases and 4 bases respectively, with 14 bases between them. Germline V gene lookup returns CDR1 MNHEY and CDR2 SMNVEV (reference sequence). The CDR3 region is CASSCQGRSYEQYF. The CDR3 nucleotides are TGTGCCAGCAGTTGCCAGGGACGGAGTTACGAGCAGTACTTC.

The chain employs TRBV30 and TRBJ1-1; D is undetermined. CDR3 length: 11 residues. In germline, CDR1 is GTSNPN, CDR2 SVGIG (reference sequence). Trimming stripped 4 bases from V and 3 bases from J, with 6 bases between. The CDR3 DNA reads as TGTGCCTGGACCTCATACACTGAAGCTTTCTTT. Protein sequence: CAWTSYTEAFF.

This clonotype was observed a handful of times. The V call is TRBV28, the J call TRBJ1-5; 7 bases match TRBD1. Unmatched junction bases numbered 8, after V lost 5 bases and J lost 1 base. Germline V lookup: CDR1 MDHEN, CDR2 SYDVKM. This CDR3 spans 16 amino acids. CDR3 sequence: CASSPMTGRSNQPQHF. CDR3 DNA: TGTGCCAGCAGTCCGATGACAGGGAGGAGCAATCAGCCCCAGCATTTT. Supplemented by reference TRBV28 and TRBJ1-5, the full variable domain reads DVKVTQSSRYLVKRTGEKVFLECVQDMDHENMFWYRQDPGLGLRLIYFSYDVKMKEKGDIPEGYSVSREKKERFSLILESASTNQTSMYLCASSPMTGRSNQPQHFGDGTRLSIL.

The V and J genes are TRBV18 and TRBJ2-7; no clear D. The CDR3 is 16 amino acids. The germline gives CDR1 KGHSH, CDR2 LQKENI. V lost 0 bases and J lost 7, with 19 bases in between. The CDR3 spells CASSPPGIRSYNEQYF. CDR3 nucleotide sequence: TGTGCCAGCTCACCACCGGGAATACGATCCTACAATGAGCAGTACTTC.

A note on this clonotype: Since a much larger clone is just one base distant, this may be a read error. J is TRBJ1-4 and V is TRBV18; 7 positions match TRBD1. Per germline, CDR1 KGHSH and CDR2 LQKENI. The CDR3 contains 15 residues. CDR3 coding DNA: TGTGCCAGCTCACCACCGTCGGGAACAGGGGTAAAACGGTTTTTT. Translation gives CASSPPSGTGVKRFF.

This clonotype was detected many times. V usage is TRBV7-2 and J usage is TRBJ1-2; the match to TRBD1 covers 10 bases. The CDR3 is made up of 16 amino acids. V gave up 3 bases and J gave up 7 bases; unmatched junction bases: 11. From germline, CDR1 is SGHTA and CDR2 FQGNSA. For the CDR3, the DNA is TGTGCCAGCAGCTTCCATCCTGGACAGGGGGTAGTTGGCTACACCTTC. It is translated as CASSFHPGQGVVGYTF.

This clonotype was counted a few times. The rearrangement uses TRBV11-2 and TRBJ2-3; TRBD1 is a possible D gene (5 bases). The CDR3 contains 14 residues. The V and J ends lost 4 bases and 6 bases respectively, with 14 bases between them. Looked up from germline, CDR1 is SGHAT and CDR2 is FQNNGV. The chain's CDR3 is CASSWGSMRDTQYF. In DNA form, the CDR3 reads TGTGCCAGCAGCTGGGGCAGCATGCGGGATACGCAGTATTTT.

This clonotype occurred a few times. An end of the junction does not agree with germline; a read error may underlie this. The rearrangement joins TRBV5-1 to TRBJ1-1; D is unresolved. The CDR3 covers 14 residues. Germline CDR1 and CDR2: SGHRS and YFSETQ. CDR3 in amino acids: CAGSLGWMNTEAFF. The CDR3 DNA reads as TGCGCCGGCAGCTTGGGTTGGATGAACACTGAAGCTTTCTTT. Full variable domain (remainder filled in from reference TRBV5-1 and TRBJ1-1): KAGVTQTPRYLIKTRGQQVTLSCSPISGHRSVSWYQQTPGQGLQFLFEYFSETQRNKGNFPGRFSGRQFSNSRSEMNVSTLELGDSALYLCAGSLGWMNTEAFFGQGTRLTVV.

This clonotype was counted many times. A much larger clone lies one base from this, so it may be a read error. The rearrangement joins TRBV6-5 to TRBJ2-7; D is tentatively TRBD1 or TRBD2 (5 bases each). The CDR3 extends over 15 amino acids. Trimming left V 2 bases short and J 5 bases short, with 16 bases between. Germline-derived CDR1 and CDR2 are MNHEY and SVGAGI. CDR3 protein: CASSYRDGSSHEQYF. CDR3 nucleotide sequence: TGTGCCAGCAGTTACAGGGACGGCTCTAGCCACGAGCAGTACTTC.

In regard to this clonotype: This may be a read error: a much more frequent sequence differs by one nucleotide. This chain connects TRBV10-3 to TRBJ1-2; no clear D gene. The CDR3 runs to 12 residues. The germline V gene encodes CDR1 ENHRY and CDR2 SYGVKD. The CDR3 DNA follows: TGTGCCAGCAGTGAGGCCGGGTCCGGCTACACCTTC. Its protein product is CASSEAGSGYTF.

This clonotype was picked up a small number of times. The CDR3, as DNA: TGCGCCAGCACCCACACAATACTACGTGTGGTGGGAGATACGCAGTATTTT. Translation: CASTHTILRVVGDTQYF. This chain joins TRBV5-1 and TRBJ2-3; unclear D gene. The CDR3 length is 17 residues. V gave up 6 bases and J gave up 5 bases, with 25 bases separating them. Germline-derived CDR1 and CDR2 are SGHRS and YFSETQ.

This clonotype was found many times. The chain links TRBV20-1 to TRBJ2-5; 8 nucleotides match TRBD2. Trimming took 5 bases from V and 3 from J; bases not matched to a gene: 5. Germline CDR1 reads DFQATT; CDR2 reads SNEGSKA (reference sequence). This CDR3 comprises 13 residues. The CDR3 sequence is CSALRAGEETQYF. The CDR3 nucleotides are TGCAGTGCTCTGAGAGCGGGGGAAGAGACCCAGTACTTC.

This clonotype was detected only a few times. One base away lies a much larger clone, so this may be a sequencing read error. The V call is TRBV7-8, the J call TRBJ2-3; no definite D call. There are 13 residues in the CDR3. Trimming removed 1 base from V and 5 bases from J, with 7 bases in between. Germline CDR1 SGHVS, CDR2 FQNEAQ. CDR3 sequence reads: CASSLDRRDTQYF. CDR3 sequence (DNA): TGTGCCAGCAGCTTAGATCGAAGAGATACGCAGTATTTT. The full variable domain, completed using reference TRBV7-8 and TRBJ2-3, is GAGVSQSPRYKVAKRGQDVALRCDPISGHVSLFWYQQALGQGPEFLTYFQNEAQLDKSGLPSDRFFAERPEGSVSTLKIQRTQQEDSAVYLCASSLDRRDTQYFGPGTRLTVL.

This clonotype was picked up a small number of times. The CDR3 reads CSASRTWDTDTQYF. In DNA, the CDR3 is TGCAGTGCTTCCAGGACATGGGACACGGATACGCAGTATTTT. This chain connects TRBV20-1 to TRBJ2-3; possibly TRBD1 for D (6 bases). Trimming shortened V by 5 bases and J by 6 bases, and 18 bases separated the two germline ends. Germline CDR1 reads DFQATT; CDR2 reads SNEGSKA (reference sequence). This CDR3 spans 14 amino acids.